This record looks at one T cell receptor beta chain sequence and its context. This record belongs to a study of blood T cell repertoires in COVID-19. The CDR3 spans 17 residues. Germline V gene lookup returns CDR1 SGHTA and CDR2 FQGNSA. V was pared by 3 bases and J by 4 bases, with 22 bases between. Method: immunoSEQ multiplex PCR; TCRdb's copy keeps in-frame clones and lacks some. The table shows around 260,000 clones, with less than 90% occurring only once. Sequenced input: peripheral blood. V usage is TRBV7-2 and J usage is TRBJ2-7, with D maybe TRBD1 (6 bases). The sequence came from a human donor in a cohort sampled during active COVID-19. The CDR3 reads CASSLGVNLGGSYEQYF. CDR3 coding DNA: TGTGCCAGCAGCTTGGGGGTCAACTTAGGGGGTTCTTACGAGCAGTACTTC.